This T cell receptor beta chain was captured by sequencing in a study of blood T cell repertoires in COVID-19. Across the study: Samples of COVID-19 (acute and convalescent) were obtained from the United States, Italy and Spain.

Authors' processing steps: Reference gene primer amplification gave estimated nucleated cell counts. Measured with immunoSEQ multiplex PCR; TCRdb has only the in-frame clones, and not every one. The V and J calls and the clone size are those of that table, but D and trimming were determined from the DNA. The repertoire holds more than 85,000 clones, with approximately 85% as singletons. Germline-derived CDR1 and CDR2 are MNHEY and SVGAGI. Trimming shortened V by 8 bases and J by 1 base, and 11 bases separated the two germline ends. The CDR3 is 13 amino acids. The origin of this receptor is a human donor in a cohort sampled during active COVID-19. The chain carries TRBV6-5 and TRBJ1-1, with unresolved D. The sequenced sample was peripheral blood. The CDR3 DNA reads as TGTGCCAGCCGGAGAGGAGAGAACACTGAAGCTTTCTTT. This translates into CASRRGENTEAFF.